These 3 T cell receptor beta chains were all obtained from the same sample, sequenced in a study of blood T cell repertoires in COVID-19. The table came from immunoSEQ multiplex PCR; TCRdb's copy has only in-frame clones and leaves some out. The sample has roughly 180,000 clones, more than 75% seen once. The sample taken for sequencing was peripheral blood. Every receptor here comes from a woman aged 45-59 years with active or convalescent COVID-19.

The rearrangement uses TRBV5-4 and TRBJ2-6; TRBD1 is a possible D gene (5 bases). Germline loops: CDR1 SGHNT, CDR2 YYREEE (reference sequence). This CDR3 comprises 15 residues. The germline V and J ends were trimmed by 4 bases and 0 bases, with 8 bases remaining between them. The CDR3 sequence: CASSARDSGANVLTF. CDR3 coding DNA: TGTGCCAGCAGCGCCAGGGACTCTGGGGCCAACGTCCTGACTTTC.

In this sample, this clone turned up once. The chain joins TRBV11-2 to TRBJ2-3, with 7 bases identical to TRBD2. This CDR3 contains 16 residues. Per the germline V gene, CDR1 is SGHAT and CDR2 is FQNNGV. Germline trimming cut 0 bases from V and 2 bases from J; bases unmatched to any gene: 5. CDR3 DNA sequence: TGTGCCAGCAGCTTAGACATGACTAGCCCCACAGATACGCAGTATTTT. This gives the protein CASSLDMTSPTDTQYF.

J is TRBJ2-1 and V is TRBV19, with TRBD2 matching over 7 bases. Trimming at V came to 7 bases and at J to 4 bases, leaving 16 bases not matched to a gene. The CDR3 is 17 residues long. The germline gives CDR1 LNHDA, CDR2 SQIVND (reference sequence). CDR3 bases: TGTGCCAGTACCCCAAGGGGCGGGAGAGGGGTTTACAATGAGCAGTTCTTC. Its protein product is CASTPRGGRGVYNEQFF.